The 21 T cell receptor beta chains presented below share a single source sample, sequenced in a study of shared clonotypes between healthy human individuals. The table came from immunoSEQ multiplex PCR; TCRdb's copy has only in-frame clones and leaves some out. In the table there are 520,000 or so clones, 79% of which are singletons. The sequencing input was PBMCs. Receptors were obtained from a woman in her 40s in good health. Some clones in this sample may be carry-over from other donors' samples.

The gene calls are TRBV14 and TRBJ2-1, with TRBD2 matching over 9 bases. Trimming at V came to 1 base and at J to 9 bases, leaving 10 bases not matched to a gene. CDR1 SGHDN and CDR2 FVKESK come from the germline V gene. This CDR3 spans 16 amino acids. CDR3 coding DNA: TGTGCCAGCAGCCAAGCCTTCGGGACTAGCTTTGTTGAGCAGTTCTTC. This translates into CASSQAFGTSFVEQFF. The full variable domain, in which reference TRBV14 and TRBJ2-1 provide the parts outside the CDR3, is EAGVTQFPSHSVIEKGQTVTLRCDPISGHDNLYWYRRVMGKEIKFLLHFVKESKQDESGMPNNRFLAERTGGTYSTLKVQPAELEDSGVYFCASSQAFGTSFVEQFFGPGTRLTVL.

The chain recombines TRBV6-4 with TRBJ2-1; 8 bases align to TRBD2. From germline, CDR1 is MRHNA and CDR2 SNTAGT. J was trimmed by 7 bases and V by 4 bases; bases with no gene match: 12. This CDR3 contains 16 residues. CDR3 sequence (DNA): TGTGCCAGCAGTGGCGGAGCGGGAGTACGTCTAAATGAGCAGTTCTTC. Translating gives CASSGGAGVRLNEQFF.

Ten or more counts support this clone. This sequence joins TRBV5-8 and TRBJ1-5; D gene uncertain. This CDR3 has 16 amino acids. The V and J ends lost 0 bases and 3 bases respectively, with 13 bases between them. From germline, CDR1 is SGHTS and CDR2 YDEGEE. This CDR3 is CASSLAGGSNNQPQHF. The CDR3 region has the DNA TGTGCCAGCAGCTTGGCCGGAGGGAGCAACAATCAGCCCCAGCATTTT.

The chain couples TRBV15 to TRBJ2-4; the D gene is possibly TRBD2 (5 bases). The CDR3 contains 16 residues. Trimming cost V 0 bases and J 5 bases, with 14 bases left between them. The germline V gene has CDR1 LNHNV and CDR2 YYDKDF (reference sequence). CDR3 nucleotide sequence: TGTGCCACCAGCAGAGATCGAGGGAGTGTAGAAAACATTCAGTACTTC. Translating it yields CATSRDRGSVENIQYF.

This clone showed up just once. CDR3 protein: CASSQDSTRRNTEAFF. The CDR3, as DNA: TGCGCCAGCAGCCAAGATAGTACGCGGAGGAACACTGAAGCTTTCTTT. The V gene is TRBV4-3, the J gene TRBJ1-1; D is ambiguous. The CDR3 spans 16 residues. Germline V gene lookup returns CDR1 LGHNA and CDR2 YSLEER. Trimming removed 0 bases from V and 1 base from J, with 12 bases in between.

The chain has TRBV6-5 and TRBJ2-7, with D possibly TRBD1 on 5 matching bases. The CDR3 loop spans 13 amino acids. The germline gives CDR1 MNHEY, CDR2 SVGAGI. V lost 5 bases and J 3 bases, leaving 11 bases between the germline ends. This CDR3 reads CASSRRQGYEQYF. The CDR3 bases are TGTGCCAGCAGTCGCCGCCAGGGCTACGAGCAGTACTTC.

The V gene is TRBV27, the J gene TRBJ2-2; tentative D call: TRBD2 (5 bases). The germline CDR1 and CDR2 sequences are MNHEY and SMNVEV (reference sequence). The CDR3 spans 14 residues. Deletions cut 5 bases from V and 5 bases from J, with 12 bases between. The CDR3 bases are TGTGCCAGCAGTCTCACTAGGACGACCGGGGAGCTGTTTTTT. Translating it yields CASSLTRTTGELFF.

V gene TRBV7-3 combines with J gene TRBJ2-3, with 8 nucleotides matching TRBD2. With 2 bases clipped from V and 0 bases from J, the junction kept 4 bases outside the gene matches. CDR1 is SGHTA and CDR2 is FQGTGA in the germline V gene. This CDR3 has 16 residues. The CDR3 DNA follows: TGTGCCAGCAGCTTAGTGCCGGGAGGGAGCACAGATACGCAGTATTTT. It yields the protein CASSLVPGGSTDTQYF.

The sample holds one count of this clone. This chain uses TRBV6-6 with TRBJ2-7; the D gene is possibly TRBD2 (5 bases). With 0 bases removed from V and 7 bases from J, the gap between germline ends came to 7 bases. The CDR3 contains 12 residues. The germline gives CDR1 MNHNY, CDR2 SVGAGI (reference sequence). This CDR3 is CASSYSGEEQYF. DNA for the CDR3: TGTGCCAGCAGTTACTCTGGGGAGGAGCAGTACTTC.

About this clone itself: Other nucleotide sequences in the sample specify the same CDR3. J is TRBJ2-1 and V is TRBV5-1, with TRBD2 matching 9 bases. Trimming at V came to 0 bases and at J to 7 bases, leaving 5 bases not matched to a gene. Germline CDR1 reads SGHRS; CDR2 reads YFSETQ. CDR3 length: 15 residues. DNA of the CDR3: TGCGCCAGCAGCTTGGGGGTAGCGGGAGTGAATGAGCAGTTCTTC. This codes for CASSLGVAGVNEQFF.

The chain links TRBV6-1 to TRBJ1-1, with D unresolved. The germline V gene encodes CDR1 MNHNS and CDR2 SASEGT. V lost 5 bases, J lost 2 bases, and 9 bases lay in between. This CDR3 is 13 amino acids long. The CDR3 loop reads CASSPTRNTEAFF. DNA for the CDR3: TGTGCCAGCAGTCCCACGCGTAACACTGAAGCTTTCTTT.

This chain connects TRBV28 to TRBJ1-1, with a tentative D call TRBD1 (5 bases). This CDR3 contains 13 residues. Germline V CDR1 and CDR2: MDHEN, SYDVKM. V was cut by 6 bases and J by 11 bases, with 19 bases left in between. In nucleotides, the CDR3 is TGTGCCAGCAGCCCACGAAGTGGGGGATCGGCTTTCTTT. Translated: CASSPRSGGSAFF.

CDR3 nucleotide sequence: TGCAGCGCGTCGGCCGGGACAGGGGACACTGAAGCTTTCTTT. Translated, it gives CSASAGTGDTEAFF. V is TRBV29-1 and J is TRBJ1-1, with 10 bases lining up with TRBD1. CDR3 size: 14 residues. The V and J ends lost 7 bases and 3 bases, in that order; junction bases with no gene match: 8. The germline V gene encodes CDR1 SQVTM and CDR2 ANQGSEA.

The chain's CDR3 is CAISAGTSGQETQYF. DNA of the CDR3: TGTGCCATCAGTGCCGGGACTAGCGGACAAGAGACCCAGTACTTC. The chain uses TRBV10-3 and TRBJ2-5; TRBD2 matches at 11 bases. The germline CDR1 and CDR2 sequences are ENHRY and SYGVKD. CDR3 length: 15 amino acids. J gave up 2 bases and V 4 bases, and 3 bases lay outside the gene matches.

This chain joins TRBV28 and TRBJ1-1; TRBD1 is a possible D gene (5 bases). CDR1 is MDHEN, CDR2 SYDVKM, per germline. The CDR3 covers 14 residues. Trimming removed 5 bases at V and 2 bases at J, with 12 bases between. The CDR3 loop reads CASSLDIVNTEAFF. The CDR3 nucleotides read TGTGCCAGCAGTCTGGACATAGTTAACACTGAAGCTTTCTTT.

This chain links TRBV5-1 with TRBJ2-7; D possibly uses TRBD1 or TRBD2 (6 bases each). V was shortened by 1 base and J by 3 bases, with 14 bases between the two germline ends. CDR1 SGHRS and CDR2 YFSETQ come from the germline V gene. The CDR3 has 15 residues. CDR3 amino acids: CASSLFGGDVYEQYF. The CDR3 DNA is TGCGCCAGCAGCTTGTTCGGGGGCGATGTCTACGAGCAGTACTTC.

The CDR3 sequence: CASSLGASGRARETQYF. As DNA, the CDR3 is TGTGCCAGCAGCTTAGGGGCTAGCGGGAGGGCCCGGGAGACCCAGTACTTC. The chain uses TRBV7-2 and TRBJ2-5; 12 bases are shared with TRBD2. This CDR3 has 17 amino acids. The J segment lost 5 bases and the V segment lost 1 base, leaving 8 bases of the junction unmatched. CDR1 is SGHTA, CDR2 FQGNSA, per germline.

V is TRBV27 and J is TRBJ2-5; TRBD2 matches at 9 bases. Germline CDR1 is MNHEY and CDR2 is SMNVEV (reference sequence). Unmatched junction bases numbered 8, after V lost 5 bases and J lost 1 base. The CDR3 runs to 16 residues. The CDR3 region has the DNA TGTGCCAGCAGTCCCCATAGCGGGAGTGTCCAAGAGACCCAGTACTTC. Protein sequence: CASSPHSGSVQETQYF.

As to this clone: In the same sample, other DNA sequences code for this CDR3. The chain links TRBV6-6 to TRBJ2-7; 8 positions agree with TRBD1. Germline CDR1 is MNHNY and CDR2 is SVGAGI (reference sequence). The junction had 2 bases not matched to a gene; V was cut back by 0 bases and J by 1 base. This CDR3 has 15 residues. The CDR3 protein is CASSYSGQGSYEQYF. Written as DNA, the CDR3 is TGTGCCAGCAGTTACTCCGGACAGGGTTCCTACGAGCAGTACTTC.

This sequence joins TRBV28 and TRBJ2-7, with 9 bases that match TRBD2. This CDR3 is 15 amino acids long. Germline values: CDR1 MDHEN, CDR2 SYDVKM. The V and J ends lost 7 bases and 6 bases, in that order; junction bases with no gene match: 13. CDR3 protein: CASTLAGRPGGEQYF. The CDR3 nucleotides read TGTGCCAGCACTCTAGCGGGACGTCCTGGAGGCGAGCAGTACTTC.

The chain couples TRBV30 to TRBJ1-5; perhaps TRBD1 as D (6 bases). Germline V gene sequence: CDR1 GTSNPN, CDR2 SVGIG (reference sequence). CDR3 length equals 17 residues. The V end lost 0 bases, the J end lost 1 base, and 16 bases lay between the germline ends. The chain's CDR3 is CAWSVLGRGISNQPQHF. CDR3 in DNA: TGTGCCTGGAGTGTACTCGGCAGGGGTATAAGCAATCAGCCCCAGCATTTT.